This TCR beta chain appears in the sequencing data of a study of T cell responses to AZD1222 COVID-19 vaccine. Produced via immunoSEQ multiplex PCR; TCRdb's table is partial and in-frame only. The sample carries some 150,000 clones, around 89% recorded once. Deletions cut 5 bases from V and 3 bases from J, with 10 bases between. Germline loops: CDR1 MDHEN, CDR2 SYDVKM. The CDR3 is 13 residues long. General study findings and limits: Increases in Spike-specific TCR breadth and depth were seen after two AZD1222 doses. Mostly white British, mostly female donors; authors suggested clonal diversity may be underestimated. Among those given AZD1222, only five or six were seropositive at baseline.

As concerns this clone: What it binds is not known.

The material sequenced was peripheral blood, taken on day 0 of AZD1222 vaccination. The receptor comes from an adult in good health. The V call is TRBV28, the J call TRBJ1-2; the D is unclear. CDR3 amino acids: CASSIPGYYGYTF. CDR3 coding DNA: TGTGCCAGCAGTATCCCCGGCTACTATGGCTACACCTTC.